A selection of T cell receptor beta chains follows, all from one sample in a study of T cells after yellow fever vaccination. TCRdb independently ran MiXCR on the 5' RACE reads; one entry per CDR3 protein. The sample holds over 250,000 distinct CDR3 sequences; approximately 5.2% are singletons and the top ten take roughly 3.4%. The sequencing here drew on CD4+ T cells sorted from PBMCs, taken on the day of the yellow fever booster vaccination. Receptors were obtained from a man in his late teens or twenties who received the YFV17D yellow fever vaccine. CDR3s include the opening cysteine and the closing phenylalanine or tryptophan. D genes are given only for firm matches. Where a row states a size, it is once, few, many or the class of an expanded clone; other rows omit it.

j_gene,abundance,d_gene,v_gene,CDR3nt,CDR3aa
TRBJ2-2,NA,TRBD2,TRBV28,TGTGCCAGCAATTACGTGGGGGGGATTTCCGGGGAGCTGTTTTTT,CASNYVGGISGELFF
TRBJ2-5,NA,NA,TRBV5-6,TGTGCCAGCAGCCCGGAGTGGGTCGGGACCCAGTACTTC,CASSPEWVGTQYF
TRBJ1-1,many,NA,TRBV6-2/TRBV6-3,TGTGCCAGCAGGAGGGCCGGGACCCTTCTCGAGGGGCCCACTGAAGCTTTCTTT,CASRRAGTLLEGPTEAFF
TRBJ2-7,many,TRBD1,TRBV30,TGTGCCTGGAGTGCCGGACAGGGGGCGATAGGATCCTACGAGCAGTACTTC,CAWSAGQGAIGSYEQYF
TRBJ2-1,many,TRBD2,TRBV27,TGTGCCAGCAGTTTCTGGGGAGGGAACAATGAGCAGTTCTTC,CASSFWGGNNEQFF
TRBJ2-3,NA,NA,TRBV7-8,TGTGCCAGCAGCCGAAACGGGCCGGGTAGCACAGATACGCAGTATTTT,CASSRNGPGSTDTQYF
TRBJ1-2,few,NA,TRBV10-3,TGTGCCATCAGTGATCGGCAACAGGGAGGAAGCTACACCTTC,CAISDRQQGGSYTF
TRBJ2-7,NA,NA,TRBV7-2,TGTGCCAGCAGCGGACGGCTCTACGAGCAGTACTTC,CASSGRLYEQYF
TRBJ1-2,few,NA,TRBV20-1,TGCAGTGCTCCCGGGGGTTACAATGGCTACACCTTC,CSAPGGYNGYTF
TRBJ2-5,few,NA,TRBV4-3,TGCGCCAGCAGCCAGGTGGGGGCCGGAGAGACCCAGTACTTC,CASSQVGAGETQYF
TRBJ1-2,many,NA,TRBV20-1,TGCAGTGCTAGAGATGCAGGATCCTATGGCTACACCTTC,CSARDAGSYGYTF
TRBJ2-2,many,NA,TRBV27,TGTGCCAGCAGTTTGGGTGGCAGGACGAATTGGGACACCGGGGAGCTGTTTTTT,CASSLGGRTNWDTGELFF
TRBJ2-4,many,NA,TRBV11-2,TGTGCCAGCAGCTTATCACTAGGCATTCAGTACTTC,CASSLSLGIQYF
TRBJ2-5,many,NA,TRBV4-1,TGCGCCAGCAGCCAAGCTGGAGCAGGGGGGGGGGAGACCCAGTACTTC,CASSQAGAGGGETQYF
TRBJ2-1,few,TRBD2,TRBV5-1,TGCGCCACCAACCCGGGGGGTATCTCCTACAATGAGCAGTTCTTC,CATNPGGISYNEQFF
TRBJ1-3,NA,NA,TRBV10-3,TGTGCCATCAGTGAGAGGACGGCCCTTGGAAACACCATATATTTT,CAISERTALGNTIYF
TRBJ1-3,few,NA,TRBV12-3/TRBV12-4,TGTGCCAGCAGTTTTTCCCGGACTGGAAACACCATATATTTT,CASSFSRTGNTIYF
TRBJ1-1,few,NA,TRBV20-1,TGCAGTGCTAGCAGGGGAAAAGCTTTCTTT,CSASRGKAFF
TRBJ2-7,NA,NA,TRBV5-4,TGTGCCAGCAGCTCCGACACAAGCTCCTACGAGCAGTACTTC,CASSSDTSSYEQYF
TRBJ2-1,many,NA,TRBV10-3,TGTGCCATCAGTGAGAACCGACCCAGGGAGCAGTTCTTC,CAISENRPREQFF
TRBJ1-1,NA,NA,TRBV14,TGTGCCAGCACCCACCAAGAGGGCCGCGAAGCTTTCTTT,CASTHQEGREAFF
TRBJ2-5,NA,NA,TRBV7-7,TGTGCTAGCAGCTTAGGAACCTGGGGGGAAGAGACCCAGTACTTC,CASSLGTWGEETQYF
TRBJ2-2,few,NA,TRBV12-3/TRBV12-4,TGTGCCAGCAGTTGGGGACCCACGAACACCGGGGAGCTGTTTTTT,CASSWGPTNTGELFF
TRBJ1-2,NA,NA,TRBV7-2,TGTGCCAGCAGCTTAGCGGGCCCCCAGAGGGGCTACACCTTC,CASSLAGPQRGYTF
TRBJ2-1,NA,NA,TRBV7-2,TGTGCCAGCAGCTTAGCCCCCTCGGGCTACAATGAGCAGTTCTTC,CASSLAPSGYNEQFF
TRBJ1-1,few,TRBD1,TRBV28,TGTGCCAGCAGTCCGGATCCTCCAGGGGGGACTGAAGCTTTCTTT,CASSPDPPGGTEAFF
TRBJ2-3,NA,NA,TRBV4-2,TGTGCCAGCGGGGGAAGGGCGTCGAGCACAGATACGCAGTATTTT,CASGGRASSTDTQYF
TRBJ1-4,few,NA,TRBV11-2,TGTGCCAGCAGCTTAGTCATGGGAGCAACTAATGAAAAACTGTTTTTT,CASSLVMGATNEKLFF